The 9 T cell receptor beta chains given below trace back to one sample, sequenced in a study of CD8 T cells in Susac syndrome. Reverse transcription of about 0.45 to 1 ug RNA used random hexamers. TCRdb fed the immunoSEQ multiplex PCR reads into MiXCR, producing one record per CDR3 protein. The data hold approximately 180,000 distinct CDR3 sequences, with approximately 96% observed a single time. The sample consisted of CD4+ T cells from PBMCs. The receptor source for this set is a human donor with multiple sclerosis.

The CDR3 region is CASSQGAGSTEAFF. CDR3 DNA sequence: TGTGCCAGCAGCCAAGGGGCGGGGAGCACTGAAGCTTTCTTT. V is TRBV7-3 and J is TRBJ1-1; a possible D gene is TRBD1 (5 bases). The CDR3 has 14 residues. Germline values: CDR1 SGHTA, CDR2 FQGTGA. V lost 5 bases and J lost 4, with 14 bases in between.

The chain joins TRBV5-4 to TRBJ1-2; D is unresolved. Germline V gives CDR1 SGHNT, CDR2 YYREEE (reference sequence). V lost 2 bases and J lost 2, with 7 bases in between. The CDR3 length is 13 residues. CDR3 DNA: TGTGCCAGCAGCTTCGTGGACAACTATGGCTACACCTTC. Encoded protein: CASSFVDNYGYTF.

This chain connects TRBV6-1 to TRBJ2-7, with D maybe TRBD2 (5 bases). The CDR3 is made up of 16 amino acids. CDR1 is MNHNS, CDR2 SASEGT, per germline. Trimming shortened V by 6 bases and J by 4 bases, and 22 bases separated the two germline ends. CDR3 in DNA: TGTGCCAGCAGCTCCCAGACGGGGTCCCCTGTATACGAGCAGTACTTC. This codes for CASSSQTGSPVYEQYF.

This clonotype was seen a single time. The rearrangement joins TRBV30 to TRBJ1-5; no clear D. The V gene's germline CDR1 is GTSNPN and CDR2 SVGIG (reference sequence). V was pared by 7 bases and J by 2 bases, with 15 bases between. CDR3 length: 14 amino acids. CDR3 region: CALRVVGGNQPQHF. CDR3 nucleotide sequence: TGTGCCTTAAGGGTTGTTGGGGGCAATCAGCCCCAGCATTTT.

There are a few counts of this clonotype. The V and J genes are TRBV13 and TRBJ2-5; D is undetermined. The CDR3 has 13 amino acids. The germline V gene has CDR1 PRHDT and CDR2 FYEKMQ (reference sequence). V shed 5 bases and J shed 4 bases, with 11 bases lying between them. The CDR3 DNA reads as TGTGCCAGCAGCCCCCGGTCCGGAGAGACCCAGTACTTC. This codes for CASSPRSGETQYF.

The gene calls are TRBV30 and TRBJ1-5; possible D gene TRBD1, 5 bases. Germline lookup yields CDR1 GTSNPN and CDR2 SVGIG (reference sequence). Trimming stripped 1 base from V and 3 bases from J, with 7 bases between. This CDR3 is 13 amino acids long. The DNA for the CDR3 is TGTGCCTGGAGTGGACAGCTCAATCAGCCCCAGCATTTT. It yields the protein CAWSGQLNQPQHF.

The J gene is TRBJ1-1, the V gene TRBV9; 7 bases line up with TRBD1. Germline assignment: CDR1 SGDLS and CDR2 YYNGEE. The CDR3 loop spans 16 amino acids. The V segment lost 4 bases and the J segment 3 bases; nucleotides outside the gene matches: 12. The CDR3 sequence is CASSQSPQGPHTEAFF. Written as DNA, the CDR3 is TGTGCCAGCAGCCAGAGCCCACAGGGGCCGCACACTGAAGCTTTCTTT.

This chain connects TRBV6-5 to TRBJ2-7, with TRBD1 matching over 8 bases. Germline lookup yields CDR1 MNHEY and CDR2 SVGAGI. V lost 2 bases and J lost 2; bases outside the gene matches: 5. The CDR3 has 15 residues. CDR3 nucleotide sequence: TGTGCCAGCAGTTACCGAGGACAGGGAGCCTACGAGCAGTACTTC. Translating it yields CASSYRGQGAYEQYF.

This chain connects TRBV29-1 to TRBJ1-1, with 7 bases aligning to TRBD1. The V gene's germline CDR1 is SQVTM and CDR2 ANQGSEA. Trimming cost V 4 bases and J 4 bases; bases outside gene matches: 6. The CDR3 length is 13 residues. Here the CDR3 reads CSVAGGYATEAFF. The CDR3 nucleotides are TGCAGCGTTGCAGGGGGGTATGCCACTGAAGCTTTCTTT.